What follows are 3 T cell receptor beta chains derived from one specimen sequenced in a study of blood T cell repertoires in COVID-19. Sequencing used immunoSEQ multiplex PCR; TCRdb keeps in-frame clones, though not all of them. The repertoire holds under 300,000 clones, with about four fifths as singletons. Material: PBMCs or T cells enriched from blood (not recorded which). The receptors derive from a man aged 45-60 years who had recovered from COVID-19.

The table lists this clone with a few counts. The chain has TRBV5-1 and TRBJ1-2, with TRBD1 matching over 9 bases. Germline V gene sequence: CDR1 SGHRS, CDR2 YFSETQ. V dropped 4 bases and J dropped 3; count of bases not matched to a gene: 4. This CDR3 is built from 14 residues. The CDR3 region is CASSPDRGDYGYTF. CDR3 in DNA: TGCGCCAGCAGCCCAGACAGGGGGGACTATGGCTACACCTTC.

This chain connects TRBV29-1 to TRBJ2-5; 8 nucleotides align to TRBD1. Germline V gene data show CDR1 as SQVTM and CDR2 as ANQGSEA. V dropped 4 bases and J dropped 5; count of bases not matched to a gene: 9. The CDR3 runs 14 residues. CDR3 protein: CSVARAGGVETQYF. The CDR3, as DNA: TGCAGCGTTGCCCGGGCAGGGGGCGTTGAGACCCAGTACTTC.

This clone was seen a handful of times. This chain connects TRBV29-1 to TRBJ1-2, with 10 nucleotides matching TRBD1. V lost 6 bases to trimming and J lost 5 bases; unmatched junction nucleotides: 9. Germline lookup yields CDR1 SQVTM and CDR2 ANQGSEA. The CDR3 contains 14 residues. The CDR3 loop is CSVRTPGQGYGYTF. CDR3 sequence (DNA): TGCAGCGTGCGAACCCCGGGACAGGGGTATGGCTACACCTTC.